The clone carrying this TCR beta chain was seen only once. After extraction with the RNeasy kit, roughly 0.45 to 1 ug of the RNA was reverse transcribed using random hexamers. TCRdb reprocessed the immunoSEQ multiplex PCR reads with MiXCR, giving one entry per CDR3 protein. The sample holds 400,000 or so distinct CDR3 sequences, around 85% seen once. V dropped 6 bases and J dropped 5; count of bases not matched to a gene: 9. The CDR3 length is 14 residues. Germline V CDR1 and CDR2: SEHNR, FQNEAQ (reference sequence). This sample was taken from a study of CD8 T cells in Susac syndrome. Sample: CD8+ T cells from PBMCs. This sequence originates from a human donor with multiple sclerosis. The genes are TRBV7-9 and TRBJ2-5; 7 bases line up with TRBD1. The CDR3 DNA sequence: TGTGCCAGCAGTAATAGGGGGCCTTGGGAGACCCAGTACTTC. Translated, it gives CASSNRGPWETQYF.